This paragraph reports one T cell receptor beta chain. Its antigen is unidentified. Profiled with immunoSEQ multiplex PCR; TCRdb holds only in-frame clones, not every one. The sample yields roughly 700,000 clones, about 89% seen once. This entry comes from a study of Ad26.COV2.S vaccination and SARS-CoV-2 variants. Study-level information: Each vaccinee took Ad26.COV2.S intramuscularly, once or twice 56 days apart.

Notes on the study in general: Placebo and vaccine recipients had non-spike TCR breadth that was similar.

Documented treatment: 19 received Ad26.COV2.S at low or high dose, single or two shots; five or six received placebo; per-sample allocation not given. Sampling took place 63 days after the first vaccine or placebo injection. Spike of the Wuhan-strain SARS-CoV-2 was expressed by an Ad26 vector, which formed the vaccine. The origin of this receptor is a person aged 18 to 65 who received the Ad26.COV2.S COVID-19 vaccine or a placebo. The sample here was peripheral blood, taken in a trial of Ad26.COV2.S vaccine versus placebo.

CDR3 sequence reads: CASSFRAGDGETQYF. For the CDR3, the DNA is TGTGCCAGCAGCTTTAGAGCGGGGGACGGGGAGACCCAGTACTTC. V is TRBV7-9 and J is TRBJ2-5; 8 nucleotides align to TRBD2. This CDR3 has 15 residues. The germline CDR1 and CDR2 sequences are SEHNR and FQNEAQ (reference sequence). V lost 3 bases to trimming and J lost 5 bases; unmatched junction nucleotides: 8. Full variable domain (outside the CDR3, taken from reference TRBV7-9 and TRBJ2-5): DTGVSQNPRHKITKRGQNVTFRCDPISEHNRLYWYRQTLGQGPEFLTYFQNEAQLEKSRLLSDRFSAERPKGSFSTLEIQRTEQGDSAMYLCASSFRAGDGETQYFGPGTRLLVL.